One and the same sample provided the 16 T cell receptor beta chains below, sequenced in a study of cytomegalovirus exposure and HLA in healthy donors. Use of 60 Vbeta and 13 Jbeta primers characterized the PCR. Measured with immunoSEQ multiplex PCR; TCRdb has only the in-frame clones, and not every one. The sample has roughly 220,000 clones, almost 70% seen once; the top ten hold less than 3%. Sequenced input: PBMCs. These receptors originate from a man aged 40-50 years in good health and CMV-seropositive.

This clone was observed once. The chain combines TRBV13 with TRBJ1-1; no definite D call. This CDR3 is built from 15 residues. From germline, CDR1 is PRHDT and CDR2 FYEKMQ (reference sequence). V lost 4 bases to trimming and J lost 4 bases, with 16 bases between them. This chain's CDR3 is CASSSIFPTGTEAFF. As DNA, the CDR3 is TGTGCCAGCAGCTCGATCTTCCCGACGGGCACTGAAGCTTTCTTT.

The chain combines TRBV7-2 with TRBJ2-7, with TRBD2 identical over 11 bases. CDR1 and CDR2 (germline): SGHTA, FQGNSA. Losses at the gene ends were 5 bases for V and 4 bases for J; bases not matched to a gene: 7. The CDR3 runs 15 residues. The CDR3 here is CASSVSLAGAYEQYF. As DNA, the CDR3 is TGTGCCAGCAGCGTCTCACTAGCGGGAGCTTACGAGCAGTACTTC.

V usage is TRBV5-1 and J usage is TRBJ1-2; a possible D gene is TRBD1 (6 bases). Trimming stripped 0 bases from V and 8 bases from J, with 17 bases between. This CDR3 is built from 15 residues. Germline loops: CDR1 SGHRS, CDR2 YFSETQ. The CDR3 nucleotides read TGCGCCAGCAGCTTGGAGGCCTCACAGGGTAGGGGCTACACCTTC. This sequence encodes CASSLEASQGRGYTF.

The genes are TRBV4-1 and TRBJ2-1; 7 bases match TRBD1. The germline CDR1 and CDR2 sequences are MGHRA and YSYEKL. V lost 4 bases, J lost 1 base, and 10 bases stayed unmatched. This CDR3 is built from 17 residues. This CDR3 reads CASSRMTGSMSYNEQFF. In nucleotides, the CDR3 is TGCGCCAGCAGCCGCATGACAGGGTCGATGTCCTACAATGAGCAGTTCTTC.

This clone has only a few counts. At one end the junction does not follow the germline gene, possibly because of a read error. The rearrangement uses TRBV6-5 and TRBJ1-2, with D possibly matching TRBD1 (5 bases). This CDR3 is 14 amino acids long. The germline V gene has CDR1 MNHEY and CDR2 SVGAGI. CDR3 residues: CAISVRDGEDGYTF. CDR3 DNA: TGTGCCATCAGTGTAAGGGACGGGGAGGATGGCTACACCTTC.

The sample holds one count of this clone. V is TRBV4-2 and J is TRBJ2-2; a possible D gene is TRBD2 (6 bases). CDR1 and CDR2 (germline): LGHNA, YNFKEQ. CDR3 size: 15 residues. The V gene lost 1 base and the J gene lost 4 bases, with 10 bases spanning the gap. The CDR3: CASSQALGGTGELFF. CDR3 nucleotide sequence: TGTGCCAGCAGCCAAGCCCTCGGGGGCACCGGGGAGCTGTTTTTT.

In its sample, this clone was seen a few times. This CDR3 reads CASSRSGGHNEQFF. CDR3 coding DNA: TGTGCCAGCAGCCGTAGCGGGGGCCACAATGAGCAGTTCTTC. The chain carries TRBV28 and TRBJ2-1, with 9 bases matching TRBD2. With 6 bases clipped from V and 5 bases from J, the junction kept 5 bases outside the gene matches. This CDR3 region has 14 residues. Germline CDR1 is MDHEN and CDR2 is SYDVKM.

This chain links TRBV2 with TRBJ2-7; 7 nucleotides line up with TRBD2. This CDR3 comprises 15 residues. V lost 1 base, J lost 4 bases, and 7 bases stayed unmatched. The germline gives CDR1 SNHLY, CDR2 FYNNEI. CDR3 DNA sequence: TGTGCCAGCAGTGAAGAGCGGGGAGGGTCGTACGAGCAGTACTTC. As protein: CASSEERGGSYEQYF. Together with reference TRBV2 and TRBJ2-7, the CDR3 gives the full variable domain: EPEVTQTPSHQVTQMGQEVILRCVPISNHLYFYWYRQILGQKVEFLVSFYNNEISEKSEIFDDQFSVERPDGSNFTLKIRSTKLEDSAMYFCASSEERGGSYEQYFGPGTRLTVT.

J is TRBJ2-7 and V is TRBV11-2; 16 bases line up with TRBD2. With 5 bases clipped from V and 4 bases from J, the junction kept 5 bases outside the gene matches. Germline loops: CDR1 SGHAT, CDR2 FQNNGV. The CDR3 length is 16 residues. CDR3 sequence reads: CASSLPGLAGGYEQYF. CDR3 DNA: TGTGCCAGCAGCCTACCGGGACTAGCGGGGGGGTACGAGCAGTACTTC.

This chain connects TRBV28 to TRBJ1-2; the D gene is possibly TRBD1 (5 bases). V was cut by 0 bases and J by 8 bases, with 16 bases left in between. The CDR3 has 15 amino acids. Looked up from germline, CDR1 is MDHEN and CDR2 is SYDVKM. CDR3 sequence (DNA): TGTGCCAGCAGTTTATGGTCAGGGTATCCGTCCGGCTACACCTTC. Encoded protein: CASSLWSGYPSGYTF.

This clone has just a few counts. The V call is TRBV28, the J call TRBJ1-2, with D unresolved. This CDR3 comprises 13 residues. CDR1 MDHEN and CDR2 SYDVKM come from the germline V gene. V lost 3 bases to trimming and J lost 1 base, with 6 bases between them. CDR3 DNA sequence: TGTGCCAGCAGTTTTGGCCTTAACTATGGCTACACCTTC. Its translation is CASSFGLNYGYTF.

The V gene is TRBV6-5, the J gene TRBJ1-1; D possibly corresponds to TRBD1 (5 bases). The V end was cut by 6 bases, the J end by 4 bases, with 18 bases between. There are 15 residues in the CDR3. CDR1 is MNHEY, CDR2 SVGAGI, per germline. The CDR3 nucleotides are TGTGCCAGCAGGGACCAGGGCATGAGTAGCACTGAAGCTTTCTTT. Protein product: CASRDQGMSSTEAFF.

V is TRBV9 and J is TRBJ2-3; 14 nucleotides agree with TRBD2. Germline assignment: CDR1 SGDLS and CDR2 YYNGEE. The trim removed 4 bases at V and 6 bases at J, leaving 7 bases unmatched. The CDR3 loop spans 16 amino acids. The CDR3 DNA reads as TGTGCCAGCAGCTTGAGACTAGCGGGGGGGCACGATACGCAGTATTTT. Protein sequence: CASSLRLAGGHDTQYF. The variable domain in full, with the rest retrieved from reference TRBV9 and TRBJ2-3, is DSGVTQTPKHLITATGQRVTLRCSPRSGDLSVYWYQQSLDQGLQFLIQYYNGEERAKGNILERFSAQQFPDLHSELNLSSLELGDSALYFCASSLRLAGGHDTQYFGPGTRLTVL.

This clone occurred a few times. The rearrangement joins TRBV6-5 to TRBJ1-1, with 8 bases aligning to TRBD1. This CDR3 is 13 amino acids long. Germline loops: CDR1 MNHEY, CDR2 SVGAGI. V was pared by 4 bases and J by 5 bases, with 3 bases of the junction left unmatched. In DNA form, the CDR3 reads TGTGCCAGCAGTTCACAGGGGGGGACTGAAGCTTTCTTT. Its protein is CASSSQGGTEAFF.

In this sample, this clone turned up a few times. The chain uses TRBV6-1 and TRBJ1-1; 11 bases are shared with TRBD1. This CDR3 is built from 13 residues. The germline gives CDR1 MNHNS, CDR2 SASEGT. V dropped 3 bases and J dropped 7; count of bases not matched to a gene: 1. CDR3 residues: CASSEGTGGEAFF. DNA of the CDR3: TGTGCCAGCAGTGAGGGGACAGGGGGTGAAGCTTTCTTT.

The table lists this clone with a count of one. J is TRBJ2-5 and V is TRBV6-1; the match to TRBD1 covers 8 bases. The V and J ends lost 3 bases and 5 bases, in that order; junction bases with no gene match: 5. Germline CDR1 and CDR2: MNHNS and SASEGT. This CDR3 is 14 amino acids long. The CDR3 protein is CASSEQGAWETQYF. The CDR3 bases are TGTGCCAGCAGTGAGCAGGGGGCGTGGGAGACCCAGTACTTC.